These T cell receptor beta chains were read from a single sample in a study of T cells in Graves' hyperthyroidism and ophthalmopathy. TCRdb re-derived calls from the multiplex PCR reads in MiXCR, one entry per CDR3 protein. The sample shows hundreds of thousands of distinct CDR3 sequences, roughly 20% of them seen only once. Sequencing was performed on blood. Source of these receptors: a man younger than 45 with Graves' ophthalmopathy. Each CDR3 is given with its conserved first and last residue. The D gene is left open where the match is weak. A clone size is listed for some rows: how often the clone was seen (once, few, many), or a class if it is expanded.

>few|.|TRBJ2-5|TRBV7-6
CASSLVSSRGETQYF
TGTGCCAGCAGCTTGGTCTCTAGCCGGGGAGAGACCCAGTACTTC
>few|.|TRBJ1-2|TRBV5-1
CASSLEVAYGYTF
TGCGCCAGCAGCCTGGAAGTGGCCTATGGCTACACCTTC
>.|TRBD2|TRBJ2-1|TRBV11-2
CASSHQTPLAGIYNEQFF
TGTGCCAGCAGTCATCAAACCCCCCTAGCGGGAATCTACAATGAGCAGTTCTTC
>once|.|TRBJ1-2|TRBV6-1
CASTDLEGYSYTF
TGTGCCAGCACCGATCTGGAGGGATATAGCTACACCTTC
>.|.|TRBJ1-6|TRBV30
CAWNSPAGSPLHF
TGTGCCTGGAATAGCCCCGCGGGCTCACCCCTCCACTTT
>many|TRBD1|TRBJ2-5|TRBV7-9
CASSRQGEETQYF
TGTGCCAGCAGCCGACAGGGTGAAGAGACCCAGTACTTC
>.|TRBD1|TRBJ1-6|TRBV4-1
CASSQAFPPGQGGSPLHF
TGCGCCAGCAGCCAAGCTTTTCCTCCGGGACAGGGAGGTTCACCCCTCCACTTT
>many|TRBD2|TRBJ2-5|TRBV11-1
CASSREREGETQYF
TGTGCCAGCAGCCGTGAGAGGGAGGGAGAGACCCAGTACTTC
>many|.|TRBJ2-7|TRBV11-2
CASSSTTDSSYEQYF
TGTGCCAGCAGCTCCACAACTGATAGCTCCTACGAGCAGTACTTC
>.|TRBD1|TRBJ2-7|TRBV10-3
CAISSGTGNSYEQYF
TGTGCCATCAGTTCCGGGACAGGGAACTCCTACGAGCAGTACTTC
>many|.|TRBJ1-2|TRBV19
CASSPAQGNNYGYTF
TGTGCCAGTAGTCCTGCTCAGGGGAACAACTATGGCTACACCTTC
>many|TRBD2|TRBJ2-5|TRBV12-3/TRBV12-4
CASSLISWREAYQETQYF
TGTGCCAGCAGTTTAATCTCCTGGCGGGAGGCGTACCAAGAGACCCAGTACTTC
>.|TRBD2|TRBJ2-7|TRBV7-8
CASRLGEGRQDGLEQYF
TGTGCCAGCAGATTAGGGGAGGGGCGGCAAGACGGTCTCGAGCAGTACTTC
>few|TRBD1|TRBJ1-1|TRBV5-1
CASSFRDRATEAFF
TGCGCCAGCAGCTTCCGGGACAGGGCGACTGAAGCTTTCTTT
>many|.|TRBJ2-1|TRBV30
CACSPPAGSYNEQFF
TGTGCCTGCTCGCCCCCTGCGGGATCCTACAATGAGCAGTTCTTC
>.|.|TRBJ2-1|TRBV6-2/TRBV6-3
CASSGLQRIYNEQFF
TGTGCCAGCAGTGGACTACAACGAATATACAATGAGCAGTTCTTC
>few|.|TRBJ1-2|TRBV2
CASTLNPGTLYGYTF
TGTGCCAGCACCTTAAACCCCGGGACCCTTTATGGCTACACCTTC
>few|.|TRBJ2-3|TRBV11-2
CASSPLDPNTDTQYF
TGTGCCAGCAGCCCACTTGACCCTAACACAGATACGCAGTATTTT
>many|TRBD2|TRBJ2-1|TRBV11-1
CASSRTREGPYNEQFF
TGTGCCAGCAGCCGAACGCGGGAGGGGCCCTACAATGAGCAGTTCTTC
>few|.|TRBJ2-3|TRBV6-1
CASSEALGARAQDTQYF
TGTGCCAGCAGTGAAGCGCTGGGGGCGCGAGCTCAAGATACGCAGTATTTT
>.|TRBD2|TRBJ2-1|TRBV6-2/TRBV6-3
CASSYPRSAGVGNEQFF
TGTGCCAGCAGTTACCCCCGGTCAGCGGGAGTGGGAAATGAGCAGTTCTTC
>few|TRBD2|TRBJ2-2|TRBV5-1
CASSRRLAGAGELFF
TGCGCCAGCAGCCGCCGGCTAGCGGGAGCCGGGGAGCTGTTTTTT
>.|.|TRBJ2-7|TRBV27
CASSSGTLAYEQYF
TGTGCCAGCAGCTCCGGGACACTAGCTTACGAGCAGTACTTC
>few|TRBD1|TRBJ2-5|TRBV24-1
CATSARGGGGGFVETQYF
TGTGCCACCAGTGCCAGAGGGGGCGGAGGTGGATTTGTGGAGACCCAGTACTTC
>many|.|TRBJ2-7|TRBV3-1
CASSQDVTTPSYEQYF
TGTGCCAGCAGCCAAGATGTGACTACACCCTCCTACGAGCAGTACTTC
>.|TRBD2|TRBJ2-2|TRBV4-1
CASSQLLAGGPGTGELFF
TGCGCCAGCAGCCAACTACTAGCGGGAGGGCCGGGCACCGGGGAGCTGTTTTTT
>many|.|TRBJ2-3|TRBV7-3
CASSLSGTSTDTQYF
TGTGCCAGCAGCTTATCCGGGACTAGCACAGATACGCAGTATTTT
>few|TRBD1|TRBJ2-5|TRBV6-6
CASSYWTGQETQYF
TGTGCCAGCAGTTACTGGACAGGACAAGAGACCCAGTACTTC
>.|.|TRBJ2-7|TRBV20-1
CSARDFAAHSYEQYF
TGCAGTGCTAGAGATTTCGCGGCCCACTCCTACGAGCAGTACTTC
>.|.|TRBJ1-3|TRBV12-3/TRBV12-4
CASTQTPGLDPIHF
TGTGCCAGCACCCAAACCCCGGGACTCGACCCCATACATTTT
>many|.|TRBJ2-1|TRBV2
CASSEDTGRYNEQFF
TGTGCCAGCAGTGAAGATACAGGGCGCTACAATGAGCAGTTCTTC
>many|TRBD2|TRBJ2-2|TRBV11-2
CASIAGDHTGELFF
TGTGCCAGCATCGCGGGGGACCACACCGGGGAGCTGTTTTTT
>many|.|TRBJ2-1|TRBV7-9
CASSLDRAPYNEQFF
TGTGCCAGCAGCTTAGACAGGGCCCCCTACAATGAGCAGTTCTTC
>many|.|TRBJ1-4|TRBV2
CASITGLREKLFF
TGTGCCAGCATTACAGGGTTGCGTGAAAAACTGTTTTTT
>few|.|TRBJ2-7|TRBV6-1
CASSERGAPYEQYF
TGTGCCAGCAGTGAACGAGGGGCCCCCTACGAGCAGTACTTC
>many|.|TRBJ1-5|TRBV30
CAWSRDWGQPQHF
TGTGCCTGGTCCAGGGATTGGGGACAGCCCCAGCATTTT
>many|.|TRBJ2-1|TRBV20-1
CSANPPARPYNEQFF
TGCAGTGCTAATCCCCCAGCCCGTCCCTACAATGAGCAGTTCTTC
>few|.|TRBJ1-2|TRBV27
CASSLSTGFYGYTF
TGTGCCAGCAGTTTATCGACCGGATTCTATGGCTACACCTTC
>.|.|TRBJ2-3|TRBV20-1
CSAHPVAGGTFGTDTQYF
TGCAGTGCTCACCCGGTAGCCGGGGGAACTTTCGGTACAGATACGCAGTATTTT
>many|.|TRBJ2-7|TRBV3-1
CASSQGGQLSYEQYF
TGTGCCAGCAGCCAAGGAGGACAGCTTTCCTACGAGCAGTACTTC
>many|.|TRBJ2-3|TRBV7-8
CASSPRDNTDTQYF
TGTGCCAGCAGCCCCCGGGACAACACAGATACGCAGTATTTT
>.|.|TRBJ2-3|TRBV24-1
CATSDHPVKGDTQYF
TGTGCCACCAGTGACCATCCAGTTAAAGGAGATACGCAGTATTTT